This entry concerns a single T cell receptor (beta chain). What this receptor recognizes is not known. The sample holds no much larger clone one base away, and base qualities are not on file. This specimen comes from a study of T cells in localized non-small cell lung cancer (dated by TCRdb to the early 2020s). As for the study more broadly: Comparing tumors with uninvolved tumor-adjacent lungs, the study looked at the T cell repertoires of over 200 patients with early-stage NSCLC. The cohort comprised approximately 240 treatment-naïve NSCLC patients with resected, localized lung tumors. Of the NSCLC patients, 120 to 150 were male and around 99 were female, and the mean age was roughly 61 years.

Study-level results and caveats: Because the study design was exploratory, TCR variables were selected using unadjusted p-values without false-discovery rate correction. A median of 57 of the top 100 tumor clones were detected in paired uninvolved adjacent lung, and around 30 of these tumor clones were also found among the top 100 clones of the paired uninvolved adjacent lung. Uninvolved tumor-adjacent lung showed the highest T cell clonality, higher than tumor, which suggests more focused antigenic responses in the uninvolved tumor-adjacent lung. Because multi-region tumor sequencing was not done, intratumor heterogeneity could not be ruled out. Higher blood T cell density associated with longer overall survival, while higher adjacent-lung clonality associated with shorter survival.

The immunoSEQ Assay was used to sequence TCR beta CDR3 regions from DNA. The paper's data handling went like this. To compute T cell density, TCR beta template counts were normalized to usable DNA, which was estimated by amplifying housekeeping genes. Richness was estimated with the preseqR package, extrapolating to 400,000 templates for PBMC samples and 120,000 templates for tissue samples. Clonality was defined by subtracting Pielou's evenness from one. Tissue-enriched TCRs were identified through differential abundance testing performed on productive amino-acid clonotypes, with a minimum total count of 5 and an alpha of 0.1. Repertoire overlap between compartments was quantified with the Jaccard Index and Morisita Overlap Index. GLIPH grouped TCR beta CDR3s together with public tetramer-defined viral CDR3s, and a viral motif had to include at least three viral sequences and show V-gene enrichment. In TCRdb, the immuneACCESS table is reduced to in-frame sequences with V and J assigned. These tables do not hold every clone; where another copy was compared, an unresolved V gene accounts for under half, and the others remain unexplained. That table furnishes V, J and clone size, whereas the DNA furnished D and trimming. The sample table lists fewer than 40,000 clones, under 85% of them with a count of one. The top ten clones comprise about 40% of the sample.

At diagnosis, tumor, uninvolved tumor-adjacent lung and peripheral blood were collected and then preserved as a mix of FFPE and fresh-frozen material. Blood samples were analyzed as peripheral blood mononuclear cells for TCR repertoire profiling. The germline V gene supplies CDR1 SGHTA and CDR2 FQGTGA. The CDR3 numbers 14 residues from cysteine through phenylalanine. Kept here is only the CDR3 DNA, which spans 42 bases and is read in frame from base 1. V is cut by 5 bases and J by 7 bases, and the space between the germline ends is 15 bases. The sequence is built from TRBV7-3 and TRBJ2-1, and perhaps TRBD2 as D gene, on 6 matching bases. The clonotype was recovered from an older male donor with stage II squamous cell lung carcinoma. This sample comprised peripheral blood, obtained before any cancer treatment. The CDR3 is CASSPQFGGNEQFF. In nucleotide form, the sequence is TGTGCCAGCAGCCCCCAGTTTGGGGGGAATGAGCAGTTCTTC.